The subject of this entry is one T cell receptor (beta chain). These data originate in a study of blood T cells in healthy people across ages. A second about 6 to 12 cycle PCR used barcoded and J-beta primers. MiXCR was run by TCRdb on the 5' RACE reads, yielding one entry per CDR3 protein. The sample shows about 800,000 distinct CDR3 sequences, just under 25% of them seen only once. This CDR3 is built from 15 residues. Trimming removed 5 bases from V and 8 bases from J; junction bases left unmatched: 14. CDR1 and CDR2 from the germline V gene are SGHTA and FQGNSA. The data also belong to a second study, concerning T cells of mothers and their children.

This chain uses TRBV7-2 with TRBJ2-5; the match to TRBD1 covers 7 bases. Sample: blood. This receptor was identified in a boy aged 10-17 years in good health. The CDR3 sequence: CASSVTRGRDETQYF. DNA for the CDR3: TGTGCCAGCAGCGTCACAAGGGGGCGCGATGAAACCCAGTACTTC.